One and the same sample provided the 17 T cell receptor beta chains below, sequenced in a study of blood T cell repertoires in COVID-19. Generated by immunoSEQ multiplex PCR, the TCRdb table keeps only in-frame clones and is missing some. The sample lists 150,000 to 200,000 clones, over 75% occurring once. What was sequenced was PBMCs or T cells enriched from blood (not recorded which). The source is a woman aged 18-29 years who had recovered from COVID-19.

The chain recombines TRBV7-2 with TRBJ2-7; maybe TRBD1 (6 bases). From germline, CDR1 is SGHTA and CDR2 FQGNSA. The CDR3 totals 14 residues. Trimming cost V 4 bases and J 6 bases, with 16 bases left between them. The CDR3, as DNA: TGTGCCAGCAGCTATTCGGGACAAGCCTCCGAGCAGTACTTC. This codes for CASSYSGQASEQYF.

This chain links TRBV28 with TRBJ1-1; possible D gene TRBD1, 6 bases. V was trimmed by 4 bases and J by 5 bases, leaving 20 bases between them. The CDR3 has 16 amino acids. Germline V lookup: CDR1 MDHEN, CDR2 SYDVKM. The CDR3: CASSSPLGQRNTEAFF. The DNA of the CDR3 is TGTGCCAGCAGTTCTCCCCTTGGACAGAGGAATACTGAAGCTTTCTTT.

CDR3 in DNA: TGTGCCAGCAGCCGGACCTGGGGGCTAGCCAAAAACATTCAGTACTTC. As protein: CASSRTWGLAKNIQYF. The chain recombines TRBV28 with TRBJ2-4, with a tentative D call TRBD1 (6 bases). Germline CDR1 MDHEN, CDR2 SYDVKM. Between the trimmed V and J ends, which lost 6 bases and 0 bases, there was a span of 15 bases. The CDR3 contains 16 residues.

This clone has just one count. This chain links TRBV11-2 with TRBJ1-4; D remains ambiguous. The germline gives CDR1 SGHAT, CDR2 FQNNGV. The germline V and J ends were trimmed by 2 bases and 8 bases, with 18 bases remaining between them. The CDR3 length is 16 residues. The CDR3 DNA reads TGTGCCAGCAGCTTACGGAAGACCCCTTCGAGGGAAAAACTGTTTTTT. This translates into CASSLRKTPSREKLFF.

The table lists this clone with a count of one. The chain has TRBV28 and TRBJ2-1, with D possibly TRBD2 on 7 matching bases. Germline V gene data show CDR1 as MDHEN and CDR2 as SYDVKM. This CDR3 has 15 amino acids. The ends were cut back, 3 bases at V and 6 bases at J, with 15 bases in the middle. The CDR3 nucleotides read TGTGCCAGCAGTTTCTCCGGGGGAGGGGGCAATGAGCAGTTCTTC. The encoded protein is CASSFSGGGGNEQFF.

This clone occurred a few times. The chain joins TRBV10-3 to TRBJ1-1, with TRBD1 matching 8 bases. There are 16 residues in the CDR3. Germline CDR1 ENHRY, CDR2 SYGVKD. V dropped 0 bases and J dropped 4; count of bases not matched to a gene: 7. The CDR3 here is CAISESDYTGGTEAFF. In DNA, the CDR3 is TGTGCCATCAGTGAGTCGGATTACACAGGGGGCACTGAAGCTTTCTTT.

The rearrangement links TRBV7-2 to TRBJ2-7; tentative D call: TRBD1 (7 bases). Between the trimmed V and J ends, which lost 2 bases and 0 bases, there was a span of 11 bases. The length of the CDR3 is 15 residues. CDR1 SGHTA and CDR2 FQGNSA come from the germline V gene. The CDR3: CASSLRRGPSYEQYF. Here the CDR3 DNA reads TGTGCCAGCAGCTTAAGGAGGGGGCCCTCCTACGAGCAGTACTTC.

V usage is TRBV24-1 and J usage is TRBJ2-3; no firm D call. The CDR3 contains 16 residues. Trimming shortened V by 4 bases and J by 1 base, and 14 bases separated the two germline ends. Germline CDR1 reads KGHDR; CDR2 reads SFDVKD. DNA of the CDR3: TGTGCCACCAGTGACCCGTTCGAGTTGGGCACAGATACGCAGTATTTT. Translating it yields CATSDPFELGTDTQYF.

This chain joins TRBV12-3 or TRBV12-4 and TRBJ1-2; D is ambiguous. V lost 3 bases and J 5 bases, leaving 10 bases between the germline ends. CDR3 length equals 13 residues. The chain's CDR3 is CASSLTGTYGYTF. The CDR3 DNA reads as TGTGCCAGCAGTTTGACTGGAACGTATGGCTACACCTTC.

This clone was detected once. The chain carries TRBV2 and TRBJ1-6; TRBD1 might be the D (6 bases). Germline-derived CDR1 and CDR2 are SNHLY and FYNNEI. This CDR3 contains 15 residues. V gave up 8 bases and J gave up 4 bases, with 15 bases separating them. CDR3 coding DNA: TGTGCCAGCTCATTCTCCACAGGGTATAATTCACCCCTCCACTTT. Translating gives CASSFSTGYNSPLHF.

The CDR3 sequence is CAIRGQGWEQYF. The DNA of the CDR3 is TGCGCCATCAGGGGACAGGGGTGGGAGCAGTACTTC. The genes are TRBV5-1 and TRBJ2-7; TRBD1 agrees at 10 bases. The V segment lost 9 bases and the J segment 7 bases; nucleotides outside the gene matches: 7. This CDR3 region has 12 residues. Per the germline V gene, CDR1 is SGHRS and CDR2 is YFSETQ.

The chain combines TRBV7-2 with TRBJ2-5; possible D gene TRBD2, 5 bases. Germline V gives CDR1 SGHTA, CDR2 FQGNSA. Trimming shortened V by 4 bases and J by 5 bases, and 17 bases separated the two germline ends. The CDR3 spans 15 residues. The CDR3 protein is CASSSGSARYETQYF. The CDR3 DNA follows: TGTGCCAGCAGCTCGGGTAGCGCGCGGTATGAGACCCAGTACTTC.

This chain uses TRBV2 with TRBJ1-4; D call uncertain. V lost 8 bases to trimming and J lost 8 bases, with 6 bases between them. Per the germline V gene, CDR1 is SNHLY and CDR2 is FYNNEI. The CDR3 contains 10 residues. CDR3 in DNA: TGTGCCAGCGGCGGGGAAAAACTGTTTTTT. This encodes CASGGEKLFF.

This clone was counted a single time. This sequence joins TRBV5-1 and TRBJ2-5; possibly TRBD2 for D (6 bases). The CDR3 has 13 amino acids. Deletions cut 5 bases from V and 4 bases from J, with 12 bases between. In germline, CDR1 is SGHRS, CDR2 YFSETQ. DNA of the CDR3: TGCGCCAGCAGTTTGACTAGATTAGAGACCCAGTACTTC. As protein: CASSLTRLETQYF.

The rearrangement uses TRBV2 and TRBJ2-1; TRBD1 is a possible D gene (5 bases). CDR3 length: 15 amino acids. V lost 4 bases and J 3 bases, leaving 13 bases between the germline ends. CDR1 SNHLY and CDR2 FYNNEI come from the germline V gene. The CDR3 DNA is TGTGCCAGCAGTGGGTCAGCGACAGTCTACAATGAGCAGTTCTTC. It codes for CASSGSATVYNEQFF.

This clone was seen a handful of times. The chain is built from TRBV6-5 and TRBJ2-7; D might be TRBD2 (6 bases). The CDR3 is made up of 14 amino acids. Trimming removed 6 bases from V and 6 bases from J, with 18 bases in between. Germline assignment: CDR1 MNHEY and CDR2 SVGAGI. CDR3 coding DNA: TGTGCCAGCAGACCAACCGGGACTCACATCGAGCAGTACTTC. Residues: CASRPTGTHIEQYF.

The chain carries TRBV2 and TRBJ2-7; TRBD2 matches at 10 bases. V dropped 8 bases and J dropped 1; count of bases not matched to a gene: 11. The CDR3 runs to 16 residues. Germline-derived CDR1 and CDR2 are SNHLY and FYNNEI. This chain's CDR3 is CASSASGSIPSYEQYF. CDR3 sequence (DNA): TGTGCCAGCTCCGCTAGCGGGAGCATCCCATCCTACGAGCAGTACTTC.